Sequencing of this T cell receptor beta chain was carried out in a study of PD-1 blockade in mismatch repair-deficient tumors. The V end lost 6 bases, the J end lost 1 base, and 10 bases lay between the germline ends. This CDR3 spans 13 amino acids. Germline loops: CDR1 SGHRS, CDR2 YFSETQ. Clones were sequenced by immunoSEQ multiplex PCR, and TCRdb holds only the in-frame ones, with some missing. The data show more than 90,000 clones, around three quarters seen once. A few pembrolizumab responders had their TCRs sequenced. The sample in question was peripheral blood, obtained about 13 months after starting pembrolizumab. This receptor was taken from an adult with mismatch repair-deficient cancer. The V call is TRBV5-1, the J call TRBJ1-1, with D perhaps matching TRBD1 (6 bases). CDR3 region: CASTRQANTEAFF. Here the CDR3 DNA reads TGCGCCAGCACCCGACAGGCGAACACTGAAGCTTTCTTT.